Each of the 29 T cell receptor beta chains below was sequenced from the same sample in a study of T cells after yellow fever vaccination (dated by TCRdb to the late 2010s). The treatment or condition label of this sample denotes: live attenuated yellow fever vaccine strain. Library construction relied on 5' RACE. Data came from an Illumina NovaSeq 6000. TCRdb reprocessing: public reads trimmed at Q25 with fastp, clones called with MiXCR, in-frame beta chains kept. Entries are consolidated by CDR3 protein sequence, retaining the most common genes and DNA. Across this sample there are some 300,000 distinct CDR3 sequences, with roughly 3.5% seen only once. The top ten clonotypes cover roughly a quarter of the sample. The material was PBMCs, obtained on the day of the yellow fever booster vaccination. All receptors come from a man between 18 and 35 years old who received the YFV17D yellow fever vaccine.

This clonotype was observed many times. The chain uses TRBV2 and TRBJ2-5, with TRBD2 matching 9 bases. Per germline, CDR1 SNHLY and CDR2 FYNNEI. CDR3 length: 13 residues. J gave up 3 bases and V 6 bases, and 2 bases lay outside the gene matches. CDR3 bases: TGTGCCAGCAGCCGACTAGCGGAAGAGACCCAGTACTTC. As protein: CASSRLAEETQYF.

This clonotype was seen a handful of times. This rearrangement joins TRBV6-5 to TRBJ1-4, with D possibly being TRBD1 (5 bases). Between the trimmed V and J ends, which lost 5 bases and 0 bases, there was a span of 22 bases. There are 19 residues in the CDR3. Germline V gene sequence: CDR1 MNHEY, CDR2 SVGAGI. DNA for the CDR3: TGTGCCAGCAGTGCCAGAACAGGCTACCCACCGGCAACTAATGAAAAACTGTTTTTT. Amino acids: CASSARTGYPPATNEKLFF.

This clonotype was detected a few times. The chain joins TRBV28 to TRBJ1-6; D ambiguous. Germline V gene sequence: CDR1 MDHEN, CDR2 SYDVKM. The CDR3 is made up of 14 amino acids. Trimming left V 2 bases short and J 10 bases short, with 12 bases between. Here the CDR3 reads CASSLGGIGSPLHF. In nucleotides, the CDR3 is TGTGCCAGCAGTTTAGGAGGCATAGGGTCACCCCTCCACTTT.

This clonotype was counted a few times. The CDR3: CASSFYGHPSPLHF. The CDR3 DNA follows: TGTGCCAGCAGCTTCTACGGACACCCTTCGCCCCTCCACTTT. The chain joins TRBV7-2 to TRBJ1-6, with D possibly TRBD1 on 5 matching bases. The germline gives CDR1 SGHTA, CDR2 FQGNSA. Trimming stripped 3 bases from V and 13 bases from J, with 16 bases between. The CDR3 runs 14 residues.

This clonotype has ten or more counts. The chain couples TRBV2 to TRBJ2-2; D is perhaps TRBD1 (7 bases). The V end was cut by 6 bases, the J end by 0 bases, with 11 bases between. This CDR3 region has 15 residues. CDR1 is SNHLY, CDR2 FYNNEI, per germline. CDR3 amino acids: CASRTGTANTGELFF. Here the CDR3 DNA reads TGTGCCAGCAGGACAGGGACTGCGAACACCGGGGAGCTGTTTTTT.

This chain links TRBV4-2 with TRBJ2-2; D is ambiguous. This CDR3 comprises 15 residues. Germline loops: CDR1 LGHNA, CDR2 YNFKEQ. Trimming removed 1 base at V and 3 bases at J, with 9 bases between. The CDR3 DNA is TGTGCCAGCAGCCAAGCGGACCGCGACACCGGGGAGCTGTTTTTT. Amino acids: CASSQADRDTGELFF.

The chain carries TRBV6-2 or TRBV6-3 and TRBJ1-6; 7 nucleotides match TRBD1. V was clipped by 6 bases and J by 14 bases; unmatched bases: 16. The CDR3 runs 15 residues. The germline gives CDR1 MNHEY, CDR2 SVGEGT. The CDR3 region is CASRQRTGPEGTLHF. The CDR3, as DNA: TGTGCCAGCAGACAACGGACAGGACCCGAGGGGACCCTCCACTTT.

In its sample, this clonotype was seen many times. This chain uses TRBV7-9 with TRBJ2-5, with D perhaps being TRBD1 or TRBD2 (5 bases each). CDR3 length: 14 amino acids. Germline V CDR1 and CDR2: SEHNR, FQNEAQ (reference sequence). The V and J ends lost 3 bases and 2 bases respectively, with 10 bases between them. The CDR3 protein is CASSLSGTQETQYF. The CDR3 DNA reads TGTGCCAGCAGCTTGTCTGGGACGCAAGAGACCCAGTACTTC.

This clonotype has ten or more counts. This chain connects TRBV7-3 to TRBJ1-1, with D perhaps TRBD1 (5 bases). Germline values: CDR1 SGHTA, CDR2 FQGTGA. CDR3 length: 14 residues. The V end was cut by 5 bases, the J end by 2 bases, with 12 bases between. The CDR3 sequence is CASSPFGGNTEAFF. CDR3 bases: TGTGCCAGCAGCCCCTTCGGGGGAAACACTGAAGCTTTCTTT. The complete variable domain, with remaining parts taken from reference TRBV7-3 and TRBJ1-1, reads GAGVSQTPSNKVTEKGKYVELRCDPISGHTALYWYRQSLGQGPEFLIYFQGTGAADDSGLPNDRFFAVRPEGSVSTLKIQRTERGDSAVYLCASSPFGGNTEAFFGQGTRLTVV.

This clonotype was seen more than once but under ten times. J is TRBJ2-3 and V is TRBV12-3 or TRBV12-4; D uncertain. The CDR3 runs 15 residues. V gave up 1 base and J gave up 3 bases, with 11 bases separating them. The CDR3, as DNA: TGTGCCAGCAGTTTAGGGCTAGGAGAGACAGATACGCAGTATTTT. This encodes CASSLGLGETDTQYF.

This clonotype appeared many times. The chain uses TRBV5-4 and TRBJ1-4, with D perhaps matching TRBD1 (6 bases). There are 14 residues in the CDR3. Germline CDR1 reads SGHNT; CDR2 reads YYREEE (reference sequence). Between the trimmed V and J ends, which lost 2 bases and 8 bases, there was a span of 13 bases. This CDR3 is CASSLQGAEEKLFF. The CDR3 DNA reads TGTGCCAGCAGCTTACAGGGCGCGGAGGAAAAACTGTTTTTT.

This clonotype was counted many times. J is TRBJ2-2 and V is TRBV30; unclear D gene. The V gene's germline CDR1 is GTSNPN and CDR2 SVGIG (reference sequence). The CDR3 spans 14 residues. V was cut by 1 base and J by 0 bases, with 6 bases left in between. The chain's CDR3 is CAWSADANTGELFF. The CDR3 DNA sequence: TGTGCCTGGAGTGCTGACGCGAACACCGGGGAGCTGTTTTTT.

This clonotype has ten or more counts. The rearrangement links TRBV7-9 to TRBJ2-1; TRBD2 agrees at 10 bases. CDR1 SEHNR and CDR2 FQNEAQ come from the germline V gene (reference sequence). The CDR3 length is 15 residues. V lost 6 bases and J lost 4; bases outside the gene matches: 6. CDR3 sequence: CASSQRTSGYNEQFF. CDR3 nucleotide sequence: TGTGCCAGCAGTCAACGGACTAGCGGTTACAATGAGCAGTTCTTC.

The chain combines TRBV20-1 with TRBJ1-2; the match to TRBD1 covers 7 bases. The germline CDR1 and CDR2 sequences are DFQATT and SNEGSKA (reference sequence). Trimming took 3 bases from V and 3 from J; bases not matched to a gene: 1. The CDR3 loop spans 12 amino acids. CDR3 sequence: CSASTGDYGYTF. For the CDR3, the DNA is TGCAGTGCTAGTACAGGGGACTATGGCTACACCTTC.

The rearrangement joins TRBV5-1 to TRBJ1-1, with 7 bases matching TRBD1. The J segment lost 5 bases and the V segment lost 5 bases, leaving 9 bases of the junction unmatched. This CDR3 contains 14 residues. CDR1 and CDR2 (germline): SGHRS, YFSETQ. The CDR3 loop reads CASSLDRARTEAFF. CDR3 in DNA: TGCGCCAGCAGTCTCGACAGGGCGCGGACTGAAGCTTTCTTT.

The V gene is TRBV18, the J gene TRBJ1-4; 9 bases line up with TRBD1. The CDR3 runs to 15 residues. Germline V gene lookup returns CDR1 KGHSH and CDR2 LQKENI. V shed 5 bases, J shed 6 bases, and the junction held 7 bases outside the gene matches. The CDR3 loop reads CASSFQQGAYEKLFF. DNA of the CDR3: TGTGCCAGCTCATTCCAACAGGGGGCGTATGAAAAACTGTTTTTT.

V usage is TRBV20-1 and J usage is TRBJ2-2; perhaps TRBD2 as D (5 bases). The germline V gene encodes CDR1 DFQATT and CDR2 SNEGSKA (reference sequence). V dropped 3 bases and J dropped 6 bases, with 8 bases sitting between them. There are 12 residues in the CDR3. CDR3 sequence: CSARDLPGELFF. The CDR3 DNA is TGCAGTGCTAGGGACTTACCCGGGGAGCTGTTTTTT.

The V gene is TRBV24-1, the J gene TRBJ2-1; TRBD1 matches 10 bases. Germline V gene lookup returns CDR1 KGHDR and CDR2 SFDVKD. The trim removed 4 bases at V and 5 bases at J, leaving 10 bases unmatched. The CDR3 runs 17 residues. The DNA of the CDR3 is TGTGCCACCAGTGACCACCCCGGGACAGGGGACAACAATGAGCAGTTCTTC. Residues: CATSDHPGTGDNNEQFF.

This clonotype occurred a few times. The rearrangement links TRBV7-4 to TRBJ1-5; D not resolved. This CDR3 is 17 amino acids long. Germline CDR1 SGHVT, CDR2 SQSDAQ. Trimming removed 2 bases from V and 0 bases from J, with 14 bases in between. The CDR3, as DNA: TGTGCCAGCAGCTTAAAGGGCAGGCGACGTAGCAATCAGCCCCAGCATTTT. Protein: CASSLKGRRRSNQPQHF.

This clonotype was detected ten times or more. The chain uses TRBV5-1 and TRBJ2-7, with TRBD1 matching 7 bases. Per germline, CDR1 SGHRS and CDR2 YFSETQ. The CDR3 contains 15 residues. The V and J ends lost 1 base and 4 bases, in that order; junction bases with no gene match: 8. This CDR3 reads CASSLTGDSVYEQYF. The CDR3 region has the DNA TGCGCCAGCAGCTTGACAGGGGATTCGGTGTACGAGCAGTACTTC. Together with reference TRBV5-1 and TRBJ2-7, the CDR3 gives the full variable domain: KAGVTQTPRYLIKTRGQQVTLSCSPISGHRSVSWYQQTPGQGLQFLFEYFSETQRNKGNFPGRFSGRQFSNSRSEMNVSTLELGDSALYLCASSLTGDSVYEQYFGPGTRLTVT.

This clonotype showed up just a few times. This sequence joins TRBV4-1 and TRBJ2-7, with a possible D match to TRBD2 (6 bases). CDR3 size: 15 residues. V was shortened by 3 bases and J by 1 base, with 13 bases between the two germline ends. The germline gives CDR1 MGHRA, CDR2 YSYEKL. In DNA, the CDR3 is TGCGCCAGCAGCCACCTCAGCGGGCCATCCTACGAGCAGTACTTC. It translates to CASSHLSGPSYEQYF.

This clonotype was picked up many times. The chain combines TRBV20-1 with TRBJ1-6; D unresolved. The CDR3 is made up of 15 amino acids. Trimming took 3 bases from V and 0 from J, leaving 9 bases between them. Germline V gene data show CDR1 as DFQATT and CDR2 as SNEGSKA (reference sequence). The CDR3 reads CSAREQSSYNSPLHF. The CDR3 DNA follows: TGCAGTGCTAGGGAGCAGAGCTCCTATAATTCACCCCTCCACTTT.

This clonotype was seen at least ten times. CDR3 DNA: TGTGCCATCAGTGACCGGCAGACGAACACCGGGGAGCTGTTTTTT. Translating gives CAISDRQTNTGELFF. This chain links TRBV10-3 with TRBJ2-2; D ambiguous. The length of the CDR3 is 15 residues. Germline CDR1 reads ENHRY; CDR2 reads SYGVKD. V was cut by 3 bases and J by 0 bases, with 8 bases left in between.

The table lists this clonotype with a few counts. The chain uses TRBV7-8 and TRBJ1-5, with D unresolved. This CDR3 is built from 15 residues. Germline lookup yields CDR1 SGHVS and CDR2 FQNEAQ. Trimming stripped 1 base from V and 7 bases from J, with 14 bases between. DNA of the CDR3: TGTGCCAGCAGCTTAGGTCCCGGTTTTAAGCAGCCCCAGCATTTT. This encodes CASSLGPGFKQPQHF.

This clonotype was seen repeatedly, ten times or more. V usage is TRBV3-1 and J usage is TRBJ1-2, with D maybe TRBD1 (6 bases). This CDR3 has 13 amino acids. V dropped 2 bases and J dropped 9 bases, with 13 bases sitting between them. The germline V gene has CDR1 LGHDT and CDR2 YNNKEL (reference sequence). The CDR3 here is CASSQSQGQSYTF. DNA for the CDR3: TGTGCCAGCAGCCAAAGCCAGGGGCAGAGCTACACCTTC.

The rearrangement links TRBV19 to TRBJ1-5, with D hard to call. This CDR3 has 14 residues. Germline-derived CDR1 and CDR2 are LNHDA and SQIVND (reference sequence). CDR3 DNA: TGTGCAACGAGGGCAGGCCATAGCAATCAGCCCCAGCATTTT. This gives the protein CATRAGHSNQPQHF.

This clonotype was counted at least ten times. The V call is TRBV7-2, the J call TRBJ2-1, with 7 bases identical to TRBD1. The CDR3 has 14 amino acids. V lost 5 bases, J lost 9 bases, and 10 bases stayed unmatched. CDR1 is SGHTA and CDR2 is FQGNSA in the germline V gene. The CDR3 protein is CASSRQTGMFEQFF. The CDR3 nucleotides read TGTGCCAGCAGCCGACAGACAGGGATGTTTGAGCAGTTCTTC.

This clonotype was detected ten times or more. The chain carries TRBV12-3 or TRBV12-4 and TRBJ2-3; 7 bases line up with TRBD1. There are 13 residues in the CDR3. V shed 7 bases and J 1 base; nucleotides not matched to a gene: 2. In DNA, the CDR3 is TGTGCCAGCAAGGGGGCGGGCACAGATACGCAGTATTTT. Its translation: CASKGAGTDTQYF.

The J gene is TRBJ1-6, the V gene TRBV7-2, with TRBD1 as a possible D gene (6 bases). Germline CDR1 reads SGHTA; CDR2 reads FQGNSA. Deletions cut 7 bases from V and 9 bases from J, with 16 bases between. The CDR3 is made up of 14 amino acids. The CDR3 spells CASTLSTGSSPLHF. As DNA, the CDR3 is TGTGCCAGCACCCTTTCGACAGGAAGTTCACCCCTCCACTTT.